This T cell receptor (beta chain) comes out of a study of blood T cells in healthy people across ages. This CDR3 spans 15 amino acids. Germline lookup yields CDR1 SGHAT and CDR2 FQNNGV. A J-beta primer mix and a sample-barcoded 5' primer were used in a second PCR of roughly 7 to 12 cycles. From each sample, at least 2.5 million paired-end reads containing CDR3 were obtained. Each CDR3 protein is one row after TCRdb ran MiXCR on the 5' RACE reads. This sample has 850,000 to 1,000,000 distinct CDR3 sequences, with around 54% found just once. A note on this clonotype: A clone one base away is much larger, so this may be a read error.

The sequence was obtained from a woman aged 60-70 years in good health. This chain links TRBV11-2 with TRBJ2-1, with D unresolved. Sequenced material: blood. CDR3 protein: CAGSLVGARGYEQFF. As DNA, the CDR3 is TGTGCCGGCAGCTTAGTCGGCGCGCGTGGGTATGAGCAGTTCTTC.